A single TCR beta chain is shown here with its context. The data are from a study of blood T cell repertoires in COVID-19. This table comes from immunoSEQ multiplex PCR, and its TCRdb copy is limited to in-frame clones, with some not included. Of fewer than 70,000 clones in the sample, 80% to 90% were seen once. Trimming at V came to 5 bases and at J to 1 base, leaving 8 bases not matched to a gene. Per the germline V gene, CDR1 is SGHTA and CDR2 is FQGTGA. CDR3 length equals 16 residues. V gene TRBV7-3 combines with J gene TRBJ1-1, with 9 bases that match TRBD1. Material for sequencing was peripheral blood. The source of this sequence is a human donor in a cohort sampled during active COVID-19. CDR3 amino acids: CASSLSTGGWNTEAFF. DNA of the CDR3: TGTGCCAGCAGCCTCTCGACAGGGGGTTGGAACACTGAAGCTTTCTTT.